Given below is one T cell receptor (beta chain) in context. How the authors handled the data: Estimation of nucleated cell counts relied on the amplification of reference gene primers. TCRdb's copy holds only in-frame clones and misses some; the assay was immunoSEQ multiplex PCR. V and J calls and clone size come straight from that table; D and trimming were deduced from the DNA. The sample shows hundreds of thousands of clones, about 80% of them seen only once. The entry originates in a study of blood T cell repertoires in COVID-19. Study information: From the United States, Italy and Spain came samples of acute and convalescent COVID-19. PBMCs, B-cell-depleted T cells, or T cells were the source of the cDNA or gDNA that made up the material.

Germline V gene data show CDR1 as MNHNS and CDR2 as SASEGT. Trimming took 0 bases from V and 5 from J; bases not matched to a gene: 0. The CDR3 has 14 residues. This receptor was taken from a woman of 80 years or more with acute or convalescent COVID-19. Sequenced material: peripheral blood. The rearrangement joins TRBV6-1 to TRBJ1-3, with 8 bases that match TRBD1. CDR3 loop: CASSEARGRNTIYF. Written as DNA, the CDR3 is TGTGCCAGCAGTGAAGCCAGGGGGCGAAACACCATATATTTT.